The present entry profiles one T cell receptor (beta chain) with its context. Its target is unknown. This specimen belongs to a study of CD8 T cells in ankylosing spondylitis. V shed 4 bases, J shed 7 bases, and the junction held 9 bases outside the gene matches. CDR1 and CDR2 from the germline V gene are LGHDT and YNNKEL (reference sequence). The CDR3 has 14 residues. Making use of molecular barcodes, quantitative 5'-RACE generated TCR beta libraries. TCRdb analysed the 5' RACE reads with MiXCR anew, one entry per CDR3 protein. The table lists more than 650,000 distinct CDR3 sequences, about 10% of them singletons. Study observations and caveats: Clones tied to disease were said to be significantly enriched in matched ankylosing spondylitis synovial fluid. One TCR beta motif, made up of under ten highly homologous variants, appeared characteristic of ankylosing spondylitis blood. Disease-associated clonotypes exhibited CD8+ identity and were relatively infrequent in peripheral blood. There were earlier reports of some motif variants in reactive arthritis synovial fluid and blood.

The specimen was blood, either unsorted or a sorted T cell fraction (not recorded which). This chain joins TRBV3-1 and TRBJ1-1, with 7 bases lining up with TRBD1. This TCR was sampled from a male donor with ankylosing spondylitis. CDR3 residues: CASSRYSDRSEAFF. CDR3 DNA sequence: TGTGCCAGCAGCCGATACTCGGACAGGAGTGAAGCTTTCTTT.